This entry features one TCR beta chain sequence. The donors belonged to the approximately 120-subject validation cohort, separate from the approximately 700-subject first cohort. The data were taken from a study of cytomegalovirus exposure and HLA in healthy donors. The table came from immunoSEQ multiplex PCR; TCRdb's copy has only in-frame clones and leaves some out. The table records around 250,000 clones, nearly 90% of them present only once. The CDR3 extends over 14 amino acids. The V and J ends lost 5 bases and 0 bases, in that order; junction bases with no gene match: 3. The germline CDR1 and CDR2 sequences are MNHEY and SMNVEV (reference sequence).

Sample: PBMCs. The sequence was collected from a woman between 18 and 30 years old in good health and CMV-seronegative. The V call is TRBV27, the J call TRBJ1-1, with TRBD1 identical over 7 bases. For the CDR3, the DNA is TGTGCCAGCAGTCCGGGGACAGTGAACACTGAAGCTTTCTTT. Encoded protein: CASSPGTVNTEAFF.